These 2 T cell receptor beta chains came from one sample sequenced in a study of cytomegalovirus exposure and HLA in healthy donors. In the PCR, 60 Vbeta and 13 Jbeta primers were used. Some clones are missing from TCRdb's copy, which holds only in-frame ones; the method was immunoSEQ multiplex PCR. The sample has tens of thousands of clones, around two fifths seen once; the top ten hold 2%. The sequencing sample was made of PBMCs. All receptors derive from a woman aged 45 to 65 in good health and CMV-seronegative.

This clone was seen a handful of times. This chain uses TRBV2 with TRBJ2-2; D is uncertain. Trimming cost V 7 bases and J 1 base, with 10 bases left between them. Germline CDR1 is SNHLY and CDR2 is FYNNEI. The CDR3 totals 14 residues. DNA for the CDR3: TGTGCCAGCAAGAAGGCAGGGAACACCGGGGAGCTGTTTTTT. Residues: CASKKAGNTGELFF.

This rearrangement joins TRBV6-1 to TRBJ1-5; 10 bases are shared with TRBD1. J gave up 13 bases and V 3 bases, and 18 bases lay outside the gene matches. This CDR3 comprises 17 residues. Germline CDR1 is MNHNS and CDR2 is SASEGT. The CDR3 loop reads CASSDPSRDRGKDQQHF. As DNA, the CDR3 is TGTGCCAGCAGTGACCCGTCCCGGGACAGGGGAAAGGATCAACAGCATTTT.